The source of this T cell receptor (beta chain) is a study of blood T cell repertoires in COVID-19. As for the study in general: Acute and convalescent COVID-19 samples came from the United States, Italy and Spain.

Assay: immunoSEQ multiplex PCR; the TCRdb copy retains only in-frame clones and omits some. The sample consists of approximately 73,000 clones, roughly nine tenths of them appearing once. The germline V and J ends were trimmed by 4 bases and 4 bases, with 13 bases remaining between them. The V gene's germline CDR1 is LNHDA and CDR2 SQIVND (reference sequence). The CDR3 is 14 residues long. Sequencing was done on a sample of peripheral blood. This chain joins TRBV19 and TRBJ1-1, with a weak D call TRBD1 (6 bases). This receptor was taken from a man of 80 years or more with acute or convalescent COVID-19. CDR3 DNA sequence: TGTGCCAGTAGTAGTACAGGGTGGGTCACTGAAGCTTTCTTT. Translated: CASSSTGWVTEAFF.